The source of this TCR beta chain is a study of cytotoxic CD8 clonotypes in ibrutinib-treated CLL. For the study at large: Partial responses numbered approximately 24 and complete responses 2; after a median approximately 70 months, about 15 stayed remitted and about twelve progressed.

Produced via immunoSEQ multiplex PCR; TCRdb's table is partial and in-frame only. The table records roughly 220,000 clones, nearly 80% of them present only once. Germline CDR1 reads MNHEY; CDR2 reads SMNVEV (reference sequence). V shed 4 bases, J shed 8 bases, and the junction held 2 bases outside the gene matches. The length of the CDR3 is 15 residues. The chain joins TRBV27 to TRBJ2-1; TRBD2 aligns across 16 bases. Sequenced here: PBMCs, sampled after 12 months of ibrutinib treatment. The clonotype comes from a human donor with chronic lymphocytic leukemia. CDR3 nucleotide sequence: TGTGCCAGCAGTTCCGGGACTAGCGGGAGGGATGAGCAGTTCTTC. Its protein product is CASSSGTSGRDEQFF.